The source of this T cell receptor beta chain is a study of T cell repertoires in cytomegalovirus infection. This clonotype has only a few counts. V lost 1 base to trimming and J lost 5 bases; unmatched junction nucleotides: 3. This CDR3 has 15 residues. Germline CDR1 and CDR2: SGHNT and YENEEA. TCRdb redid the calling of the reads with MiXCR, one entry per CDR3 protein. This sample has roughly 310,000 distinct CDR3 sequences, with roughly 16% found just once. Sequenced input: PBMCs. The TCR sequence derives from a human donor in good health (CMV status not recorded). Some clones in this sample may be carry-over from other donors' samples. V usage is TRBV11-3 and J usage is TRBJ2-3, with 10 bases lining up with TRBD2. The CDR3 coding sequence is TGTGCCAGCAGCTTAGCTGCTAGCGGGGGAGATACGCAGTATTTT. It yields the protein CASSLAASGGDTQYF. The full variable domain, in which reference TRBV11-3 and TRBJ2-3 provide the parts outside the CDR3, is EAGVVQSPRYKIIEKKQPVAFWCNPISGHNTLYWYLQNLGQGPELLIRYENEEAVDDSQLPKDRFSAERLKGVDSTLKIQPAELGDSAVYLCASSLAASGGDTQYFGPGTRLTVL.